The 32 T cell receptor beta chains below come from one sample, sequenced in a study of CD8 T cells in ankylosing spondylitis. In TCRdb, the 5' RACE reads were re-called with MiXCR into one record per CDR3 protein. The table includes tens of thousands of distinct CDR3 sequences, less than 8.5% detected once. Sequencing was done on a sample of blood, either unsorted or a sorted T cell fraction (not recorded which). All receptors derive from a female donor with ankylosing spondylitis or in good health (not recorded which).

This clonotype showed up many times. CDR3: CASILLPPLSGNTIYF. CDR3 DNA: TGTGCCAGCATCCTTCTACCCCCTCTCTCTGGAAACACCATATATTTT. V gene TRBV12-3 or TRBV12-4 combines with J gene TRBJ1-3, with D uncertain. This CDR3 has 16 residues. V gave up 7 bases and J gave up 0 bases, with 16 bases separating them.

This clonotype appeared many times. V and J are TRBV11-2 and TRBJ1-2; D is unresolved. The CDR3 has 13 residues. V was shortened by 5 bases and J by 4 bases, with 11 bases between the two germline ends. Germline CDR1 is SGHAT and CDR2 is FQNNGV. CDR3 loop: CASSRGRAYGYTF. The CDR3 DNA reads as TGTGCCAGCAGCCGTGGACGGGCCTATGGCTACACCTTC.

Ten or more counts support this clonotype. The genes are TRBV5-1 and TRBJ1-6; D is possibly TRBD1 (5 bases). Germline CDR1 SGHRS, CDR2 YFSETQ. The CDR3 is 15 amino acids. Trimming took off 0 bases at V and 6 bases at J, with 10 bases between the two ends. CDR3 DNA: TGCGCCAGCAGCTTGGGACAGCAGATTAATTCACCCCTCCACTTT. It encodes CASSLGQQINSPLHF.

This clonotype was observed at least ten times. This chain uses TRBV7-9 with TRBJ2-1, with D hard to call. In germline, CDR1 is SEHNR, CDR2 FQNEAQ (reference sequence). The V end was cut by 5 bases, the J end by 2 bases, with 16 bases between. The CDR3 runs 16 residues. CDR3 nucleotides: TGTGCCAGCAGCCAAGGGTGGGCAGCTACCTACAATGAGCAGTTCTTC. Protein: CASSQGWAATYNEQFF.

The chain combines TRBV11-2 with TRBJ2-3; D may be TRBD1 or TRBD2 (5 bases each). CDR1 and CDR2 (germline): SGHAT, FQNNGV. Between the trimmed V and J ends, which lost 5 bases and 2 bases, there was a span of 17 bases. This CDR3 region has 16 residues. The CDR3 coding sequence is TGTGCCAGCAGCGACTCTGCTATGGGGACCACAGATACGCAGTATTTT. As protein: CASSDSAMGTTDTQYF.

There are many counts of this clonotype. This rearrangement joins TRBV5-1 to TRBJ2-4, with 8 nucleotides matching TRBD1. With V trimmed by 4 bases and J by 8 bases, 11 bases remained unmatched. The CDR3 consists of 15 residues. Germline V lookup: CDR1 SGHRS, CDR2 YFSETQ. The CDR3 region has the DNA TGCGCCAGCAGCGTAACCGGGACAGGAGGCGACATTCAGTACTTC. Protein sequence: CASSVTGTGGDIQYF.

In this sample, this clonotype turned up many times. CDR3 loop: CASTPPNTGELFF. CDR3 coding DNA: TGCGCCAGCACCCCTCCTAACACCGGGGAGCTGTTTTTT. The chain is built from TRBV5-1 and TRBJ2-2; the D is unclear. Germline assignment: CDR1 SGHRS and CDR2 YFSETQ. The V and J ends lost 6 bases and 2 bases respectively, with 8 bases between them. The CDR3 is made up of 13 amino acids.

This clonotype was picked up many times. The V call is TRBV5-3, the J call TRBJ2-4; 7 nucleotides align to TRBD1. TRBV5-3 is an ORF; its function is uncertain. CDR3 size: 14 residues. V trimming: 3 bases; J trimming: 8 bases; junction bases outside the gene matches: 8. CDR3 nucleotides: TGTGCCAGAAGCTCGGGACAGAAAAGGGACATTCAGTACTTC. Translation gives CARSSGQKRDIQYF.

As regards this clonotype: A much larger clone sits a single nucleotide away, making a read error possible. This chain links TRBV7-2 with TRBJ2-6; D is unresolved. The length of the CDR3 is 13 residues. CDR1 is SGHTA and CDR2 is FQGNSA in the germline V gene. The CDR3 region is CASSLRWANFLTF. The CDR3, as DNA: TGTGCCAGCAGCTTACGGTGGGCCAACTTCCTGACTTTC.

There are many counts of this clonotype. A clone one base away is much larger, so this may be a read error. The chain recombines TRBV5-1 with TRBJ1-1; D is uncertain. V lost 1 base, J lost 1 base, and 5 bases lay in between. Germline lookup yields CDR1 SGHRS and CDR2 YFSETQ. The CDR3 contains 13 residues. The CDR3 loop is CASSLRQNTEAFF. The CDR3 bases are TGCGCCAGCAGCTTGAGGCAGAACACTGAAGCTTTCTTT.

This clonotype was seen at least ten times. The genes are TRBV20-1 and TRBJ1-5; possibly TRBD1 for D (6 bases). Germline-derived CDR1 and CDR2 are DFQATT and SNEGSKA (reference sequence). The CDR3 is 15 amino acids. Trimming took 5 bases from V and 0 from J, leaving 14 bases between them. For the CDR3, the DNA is TGCAGTGCTGAGAGCGACAGGAGTAGCAATCAGCCCCAGCATTTT. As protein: CSAESDRSSNQPQHF.

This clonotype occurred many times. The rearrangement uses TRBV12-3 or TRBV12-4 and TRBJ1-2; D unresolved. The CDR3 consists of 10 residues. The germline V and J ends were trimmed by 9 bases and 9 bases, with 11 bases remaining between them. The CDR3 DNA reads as TGTGCCAGAGACCTTAAGAGCTACACCTTC. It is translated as CARDLKSYTF.

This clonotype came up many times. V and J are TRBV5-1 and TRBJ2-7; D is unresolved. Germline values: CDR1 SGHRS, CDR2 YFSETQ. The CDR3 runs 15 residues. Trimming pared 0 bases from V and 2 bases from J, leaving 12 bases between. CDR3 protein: CASSLALGIAYEQYF. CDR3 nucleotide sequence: TGCGCCAGCAGCTTGGCCCTAGGGATCGCCTACGAGCAGTACTTC.

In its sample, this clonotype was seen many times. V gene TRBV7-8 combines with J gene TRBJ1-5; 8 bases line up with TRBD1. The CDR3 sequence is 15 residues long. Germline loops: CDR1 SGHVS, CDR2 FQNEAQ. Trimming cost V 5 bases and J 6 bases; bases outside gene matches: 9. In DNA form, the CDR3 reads TGTGCCAGCAGCATCGGGACAGGAGTGACTCAGCCCCAGCATTTT. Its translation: CASSIGTGVTQPQHF.

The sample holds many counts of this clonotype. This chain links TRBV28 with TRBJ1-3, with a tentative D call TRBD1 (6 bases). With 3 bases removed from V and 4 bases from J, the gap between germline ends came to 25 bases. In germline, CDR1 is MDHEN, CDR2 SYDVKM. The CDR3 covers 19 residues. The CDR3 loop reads CASSFMRGRSVSVGNTIYF. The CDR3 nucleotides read TGTGCCAGCAGTTTTATGCGGGGGCGGTCGGTATCAGTCGGAAACACCATATATTTT.

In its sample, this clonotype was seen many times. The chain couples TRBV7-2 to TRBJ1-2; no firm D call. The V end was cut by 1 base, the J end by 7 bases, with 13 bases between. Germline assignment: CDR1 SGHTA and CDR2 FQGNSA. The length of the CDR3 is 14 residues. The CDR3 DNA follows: TGTGCCAGCAGCTTAGGGGCTTTAGGCACTGGCTACACCTTC. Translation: CASSLGALGTGYTF.

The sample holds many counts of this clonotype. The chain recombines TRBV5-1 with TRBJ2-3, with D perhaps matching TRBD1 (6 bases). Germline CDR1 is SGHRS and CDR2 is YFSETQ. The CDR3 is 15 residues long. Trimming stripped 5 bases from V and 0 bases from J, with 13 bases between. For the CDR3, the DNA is TGCGCCAGCAGTACTTTGGGGGCAAGCACAGATACGCAGTATTTT. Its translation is CASSTLGASTDTQYF. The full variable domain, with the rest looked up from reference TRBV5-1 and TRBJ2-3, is KAGVTQTPRYLIKTRGQQVTLSCSPISGHRSVSWYQQTPGQGLQFLFEYFSETQRNKGNFPGRFSGRQFSNSRSEMNVSTLELGDSALYLCASSTLGASTDTQYFGPGTRLTVL.

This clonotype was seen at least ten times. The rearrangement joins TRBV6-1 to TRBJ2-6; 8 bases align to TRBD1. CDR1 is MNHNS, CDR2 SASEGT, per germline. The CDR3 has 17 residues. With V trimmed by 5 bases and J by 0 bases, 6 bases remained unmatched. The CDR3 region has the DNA TGTGCCAGCAGTCCCGGACAGGGAAGCTCTGGGGCCAACGTCCTGACTTTC. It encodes CASSPGQGSSGANVLTF.

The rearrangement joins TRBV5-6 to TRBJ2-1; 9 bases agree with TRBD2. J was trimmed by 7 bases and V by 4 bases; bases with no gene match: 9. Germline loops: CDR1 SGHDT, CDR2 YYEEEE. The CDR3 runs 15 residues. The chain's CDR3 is CASSRPGLAHNEQFF. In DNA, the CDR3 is TGTGCCAGCAGCCGCCCGGGACTAGCCCATAATGAGCAGTTCTTC.

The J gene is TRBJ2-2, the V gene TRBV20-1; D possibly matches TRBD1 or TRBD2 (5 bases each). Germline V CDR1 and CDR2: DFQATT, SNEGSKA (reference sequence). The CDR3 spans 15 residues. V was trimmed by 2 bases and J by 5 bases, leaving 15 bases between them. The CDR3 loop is CSARNLFGGTGELFF. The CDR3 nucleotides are TGCAGTGCTAGAAATTTATTTGGGGGAACCGGGGAGCTGTTTTTT.

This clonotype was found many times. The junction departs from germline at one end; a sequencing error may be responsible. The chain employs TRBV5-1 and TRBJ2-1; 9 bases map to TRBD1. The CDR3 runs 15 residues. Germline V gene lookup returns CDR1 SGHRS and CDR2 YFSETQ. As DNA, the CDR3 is TGCGCCAGCAGCCAGGGACAGGGCTCCCACAATGAGCAGTTCTTC. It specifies CASSQGQGSHNEQFF.

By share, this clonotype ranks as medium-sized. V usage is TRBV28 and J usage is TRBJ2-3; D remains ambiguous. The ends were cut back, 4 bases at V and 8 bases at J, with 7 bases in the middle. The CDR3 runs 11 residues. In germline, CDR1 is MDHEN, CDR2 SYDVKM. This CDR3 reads CASSYKGTQYF. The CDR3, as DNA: TGTGCCAGCAGTTATAAGGGTACGCAGTATTTT.

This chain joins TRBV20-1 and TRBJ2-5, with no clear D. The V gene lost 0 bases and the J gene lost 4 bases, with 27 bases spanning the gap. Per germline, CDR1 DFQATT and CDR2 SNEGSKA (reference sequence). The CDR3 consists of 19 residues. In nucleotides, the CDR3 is TGCAGTGCTAGAGAAACCCTCGGGTCGTGGAACGCGAGGAGAGAGACCCAGTACTTC. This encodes CSARETLGSWNARRETQYF.

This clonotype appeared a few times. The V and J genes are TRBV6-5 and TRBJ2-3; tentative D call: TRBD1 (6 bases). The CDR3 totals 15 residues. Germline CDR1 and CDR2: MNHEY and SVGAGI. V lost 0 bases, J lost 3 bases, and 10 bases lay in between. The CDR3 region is CASSYSWQGTDTQYF. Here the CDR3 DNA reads TGTGCCAGCAGTTACTCATGGCAGGGGACAGATACGCAGTATTTT.

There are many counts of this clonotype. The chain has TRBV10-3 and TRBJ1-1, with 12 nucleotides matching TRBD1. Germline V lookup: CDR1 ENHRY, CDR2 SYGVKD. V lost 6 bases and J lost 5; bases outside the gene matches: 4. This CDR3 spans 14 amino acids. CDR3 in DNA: TGTGCCATCAGGGGACAGGGGGCTATTACTGAAGCTTTCTTT. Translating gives CAIRGQGAITEAFF.

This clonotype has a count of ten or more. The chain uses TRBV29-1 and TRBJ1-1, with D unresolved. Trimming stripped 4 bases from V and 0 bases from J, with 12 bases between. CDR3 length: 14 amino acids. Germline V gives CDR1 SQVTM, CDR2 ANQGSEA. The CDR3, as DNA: TGCAGCGTTGGTCTTTTGGCAGTGAACACTGAAGCTTTCTTT. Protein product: CSVGLLAVNTEAFF.

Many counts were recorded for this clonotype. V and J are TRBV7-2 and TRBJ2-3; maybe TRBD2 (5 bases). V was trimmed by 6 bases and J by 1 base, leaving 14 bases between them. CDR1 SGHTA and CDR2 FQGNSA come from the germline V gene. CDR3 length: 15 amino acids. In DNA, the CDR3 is TGTGCCAGCAGGCGACTACACGGGGGCACAGATACGCAGTATTTT. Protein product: CASRRLHGGTDTQYF. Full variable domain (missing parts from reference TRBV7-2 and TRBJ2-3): GAGVSQSPSNKVTEKGKDVELRCDPISGHTALYWYRQSLGQGLEFLIYFQGNSAPDKSGLPSDRFSAERTGGSVSTLTIQRTQQEDSAVYLCASRRLHGGTDTQYFGPGTRLTVL.

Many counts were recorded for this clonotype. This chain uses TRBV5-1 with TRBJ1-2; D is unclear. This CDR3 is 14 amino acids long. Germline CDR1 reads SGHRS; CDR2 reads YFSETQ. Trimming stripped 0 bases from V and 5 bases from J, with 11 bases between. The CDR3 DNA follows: TGCGCCAGCAGCTTGGTGTCTCCGAGTTATGGCTACACCTTC. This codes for CASSLVSPSYGYTF.

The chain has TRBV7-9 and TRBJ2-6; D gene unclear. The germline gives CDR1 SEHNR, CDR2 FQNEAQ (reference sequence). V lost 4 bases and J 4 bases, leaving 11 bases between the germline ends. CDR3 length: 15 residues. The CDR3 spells CASSSRLEGANVLTF. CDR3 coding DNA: TGTGCCAGCAGCTCCCGTTTGGAGGGGGCCAACGTCCTGACTTTC.

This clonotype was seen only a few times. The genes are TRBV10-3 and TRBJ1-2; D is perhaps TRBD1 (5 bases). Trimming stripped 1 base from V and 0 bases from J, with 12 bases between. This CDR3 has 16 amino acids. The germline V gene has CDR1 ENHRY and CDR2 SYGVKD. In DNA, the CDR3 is TGTGCCATCAGTGAGTGGGGGGAGGCCCCTAACTATGGCTACACCTTC. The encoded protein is CAISEWGEAPNYGYTF.

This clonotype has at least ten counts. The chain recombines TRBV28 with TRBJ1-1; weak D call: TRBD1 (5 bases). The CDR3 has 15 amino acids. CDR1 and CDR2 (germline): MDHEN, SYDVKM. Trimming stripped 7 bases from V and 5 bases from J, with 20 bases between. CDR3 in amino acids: CASTTLGGGVTEAFF. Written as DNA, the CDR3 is TGTGCCAGCACCACTCTTGGGGGGGGAGTGACTGAAGCTTTCTTT.

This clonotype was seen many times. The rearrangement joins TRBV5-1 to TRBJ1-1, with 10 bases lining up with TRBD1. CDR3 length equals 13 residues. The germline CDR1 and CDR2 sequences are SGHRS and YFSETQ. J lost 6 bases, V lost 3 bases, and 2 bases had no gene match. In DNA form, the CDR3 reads TGCGCCAGCAGCTGGACAGGGGGGCCTGAAGCTTTCTTT. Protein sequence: CASSWTGGPEAFF.